The source of this T cell receptor beta chain is a study of PD-1 blockade in mismatch repair-deficient tumors. Study-wide results and caveats: Tumor-resident clones, often absent from pretreatment blood, expanded after pembrolizumab and then contracted.

Comment on this clone: Its cognate antigen is unknown.

The table came from immunoSEQ multiplex PCR; TCRdb's copy has only in-frame clones and leaves some out. The sample gives some 130,000 clones, roughly 86% of which show up once; approximately 12% is in the top ten. The CDR3 has 14 residues. The V end was cut by 3 bases, the J end by 5 bases, with 11 bases between. Germline-derived CDR1 and CDR2 are SNHLY and FYNNEI. The sequence derives from an adult with mismatch repair-deficient cancer. This chain joins TRBV2 and TRBJ2-4; possible D gene TRBD2, 5 bases. Sequenced here: peripheral blood, sampled roughly 70 weeks after starting pembrolizumab. The CDR3 here is CASSELDGENIQYF. In DNA form, the CDR3 reads TGTGCCAGCAGTGAGTTGGACGGGGAAAACATTCAGTACTTC. The full variable domain, rest sourced from reference TRBV2 and TRBJ2-4, is EPEVTQTPSHQVTQMGQEVILRCVPISNHLYFYWYRQILGQKVEFLVSFYNNEISEKSEIFDDQFSVERPDGSNFTLKIRSTKLEDSAMYFCASSELDGENIQYFGAGTRLSVL.